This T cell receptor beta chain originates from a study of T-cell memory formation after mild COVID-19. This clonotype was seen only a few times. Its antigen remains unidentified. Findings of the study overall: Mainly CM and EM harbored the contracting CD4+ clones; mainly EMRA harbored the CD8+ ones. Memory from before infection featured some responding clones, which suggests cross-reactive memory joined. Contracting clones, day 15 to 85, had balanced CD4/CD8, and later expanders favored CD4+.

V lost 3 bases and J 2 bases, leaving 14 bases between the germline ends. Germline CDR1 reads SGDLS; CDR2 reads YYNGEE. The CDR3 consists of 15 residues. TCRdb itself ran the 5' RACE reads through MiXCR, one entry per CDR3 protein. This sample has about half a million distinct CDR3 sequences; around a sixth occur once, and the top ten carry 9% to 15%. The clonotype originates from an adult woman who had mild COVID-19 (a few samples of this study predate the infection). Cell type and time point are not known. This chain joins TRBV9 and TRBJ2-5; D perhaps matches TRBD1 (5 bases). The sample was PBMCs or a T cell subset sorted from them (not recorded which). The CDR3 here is CASSEGNRMQETQYF. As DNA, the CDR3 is TGTGCCAGCAGCGAGGGGAACAGAATGCAAGAGACCCAGTACTTC.